A selection of T cell receptor beta chains follows, all from one sample in a study of early T cells in non-severe SARS-CoV-2 infection. One entry per CDR3 protein, called by TCRdb with MiXCR from the 5' RACE reads. The data hold about 77,000 distinct CDR3 sequences, with roughly 12% observed a single time. Sequencing used whole blood, obtained at baseline. These receptors came from an adult who was a healthcare worker with PCR-confirmed SARS-CoV-2 infection or an uninfected control (not recorded which). The donor label of this sample is uncertain. Both conserved end residues are part of each CDR3. A D gene is named only where the DNA matches it firmly. Clone size is shown for a subset of rows, as once, few, many or a class of expanded clone.

clone size: many
J gene: TRBJ2-1
CDR3 length: 17
V gene: TRBV4-3
D gene: NA
CDR3 protein: CASSHALPQGSYNEQFF
CDR3 DNA: TGCGCCAGCAGCCACGCCCTTCCCCAGGGCTCCTACAATGAGCAGTTCTTC

clone size: NA
J gene: TRBJ2-1
CDR3 length: 14
V gene: TRBV11-2
D gene: TRBD1
CDR3 protein: CASSPTGFYNEQFF
CDR3 DNA: TGTGCCAGCAGCCCGACAGGGTTCTACAATGAGCAGTTCTTC

clone size: few
J gene: TRBJ2-5
CDR3 length: 15
V gene: TRBV29-1
D gene: NA
CDR3 protein: CSVLLRPLIGETQYF
CDR3 DNA: TGCAGCGTTCTCCTACGGCCCTTAATTGGGGAGACCCAGTACTTC

clone size: many
J gene: TRBJ1-2
CDR3 length: 14
V gene: TRBV7-9
D gene: NA
CDR3 protein: CASSLRTANYGYTF
CDR3 DNA: TGTGCCAGCAGCCTTCGGACAGCTAACTATGGCTACACCTTC

clone size: many
J gene: TRBJ2-7
CDR3 length: 15
V gene: TRBV20-1
D gene: NA
CDR3 protein: CSARLPRGGTYEQYF
CDR3 DNA: TGCAGTGCTAGACTCCCCCGAGGCGGGACCTACGAGCAGTACTTC

clone size: NA
J gene: TRBJ2-4
CDR3 length: 16
V gene: TRBV10-3
D gene: TRBD1
CDR3 protein: CAISEVQGETKNIQYF
CDR3 DNA: TGTGCCATCAGTGAGGTACAGGGGGAGACCAAAAACATTCAGTACTTC

clone size: few
J gene: TRBJ1-1
CDR3 length: 15
V gene: TRBV7-9
D gene: NA
CDR3 protein: CASSLGQNINTEAFF
CDR3 DNA: TGTGCCAGCAGCTTAGGACAGAACATAAACACTGAAGCTTTCTTT

clone size: few
J gene: TRBJ2-1
CDR3 length: 13
V gene: TRBV7-9
D gene: TRBD1
CDR3 protein: CASSPTGFNEQFF
CDR3 DNA: TGTGCCAGCAGCCCGACAGGGTTTAATGAGCAGTTCTTC

clone size: few
J gene: TRBJ2-7
CDR3 length: 15
V gene: TRBV11-2
D gene: NA
CDR3 protein: CASSYPGTPPDEQYF
CDR3 DNA: TGTGCCAGCAGCTATCCCGGGACCCCTCCCGACGAGCAGTACTTC

clone size: NA
J gene: TRBJ2-3
CDR3 length: 13
V gene: TRBV9
D gene: NA
CDR3 protein: CASSAHTPDTQYF
CDR3 DNA: TGTGCCAGCAGCGCCCATACACCAGATACGCAGTATTTT

clone size: many
J gene: TRBJ1-5
CDR3 length: 16
V gene: TRBV6-2/TRBV6-3
D gene: NA
CDR3 protein: CASSYAGVDSNQPQHF
CDR3 DNA: TGTGCCAGCAGTTACGCGGGCGTGGATAGCAATCAGCCCCAGCATTTT

clone size: NA
J gene: TRBJ2-7
CDR3 length: 15
V gene: TRBV7-6
D gene: NA
CDR3 protein: CASSLAVVRSHEQYF
CDR3 DNA: TGTGCCAGCAGCTTAGCGGTGGTAAGGAGCCACGAGCAGTACTTC

clone size: NA
J gene: TRBJ1-1
CDR3 length: 12
V gene: TRBV11-2
D gene: NA
CDR3 protein: CASSAFRTRAFF
CDR3 DNA: TGTGCCAGCAGCGCATTTCGGACGCGAGCTTTCTTT

clone size: NA
J gene: TRBJ2-2
CDR3 length: 15
V gene: TRBV2
D gene: NA
CDR3 protein: CASSQSGFRAGELFF
CDR3 DNA: TGTGCCAGCAGTCAATCGGGGTTTCGGGCCGGGGAGCTGTTTTTT

clone size: NA
J gene: TRBJ1-2
CDR3 length: 15
V gene: TRBV7-8
D gene: NA
CDR3 protein: CASSQPTESNYGYTF
CDR3 DNA: TGTGCCAGCAGCCAACCGACAGAATCTAACTATGGCTACACCTTC

clone size: few
J gene: TRBJ2-5
CDR3 length: 14
V gene: TRBV27
D gene: NA
CDR3 protein: CASSSPGPLETQYF
CDR3 DNA: TGTGCCAGCAGTAGCCCCGGACCCTTGGAGACCCAGTACTTC

clone size: many
J gene: TRBJ2-7
CDR3 length: 16
V gene: TRBV5-1
D gene: NA
CDR3 protein: CASSLEAGASYYEQYF
CDR3 DNA: TGCGCCAGCAGCTTGGAGGCGGGTGCTTCTTACTACGAGCAGTACTTC

clone size: NA
J gene: TRBJ2-2
CDR3 length: 14
V gene: TRBV19
D gene: NA
CDR3 protein: CASSIQHLGGELFF
CDR3 DNA: TGTGCCAGTAGTATCCAACATCTAGGCGGGGAGCTGTTTTTT

clone size: once
J gene: TRBJ2-7
CDR3 length: 15
V gene: TRBV6-5
D gene: TRBD1
CDR3 protein: CATRPWGQGSYEQYF
CDR3 DNA: TGTGCCACCAGACCTTGGGGACAGGGGTCCTACGAGCAGTACTTC

clone size: few
J gene: TRBJ2-1
CDR3 length: 15
V gene: TRBV18
D gene: NA
CDR3 protein: CASSPPLPSYNEQFF
CDR3 DNA: TGTGCCAGCTCACCACCCCTCCCCTCCTACAATGAGCAGTTCTTC

clone size: NA
J gene: TRBJ1-5
CDR3 length: 13
V gene: TRBV7-2
D gene: NA
CDR3 protein: CASSLQSDQPQHF
CDR3 DNA: TGTGCCAGCAGCTTACAATCTGATCAGCCCCAGCATTTT

clone size: NA
J gene: TRBJ2-1
CDR3 length: 16
V gene: TRBV11-2
D gene: TRBD2
CDR3 protein: CASSLGRTSGKGEQFF
CDR3 DNA: TGTGCCAGCAGCTTAGGCCGGACTAGCGGAAAGGGGGAGCAGTTCTTC

clone size: NA
J gene: TRBJ1-5
CDR3 length: 13
V gene: TRBV12-3/TRBV12-4
D gene: NA
CDR3 protein: CASSLMSDQPQHF
CDR3 DNA: TGTGCCAGCAGTTTAATGTCGGATCAGCCCCAGCATTTT

clone size: few
J gene: TRBJ2-1
CDR3 length: 12
V gene: TRBV6-2/TRBV6-3
D gene: NA
CDR3 protein: CASSPRDSEQFF
CDR3 DNA: TGTGCCAGCAGCCCTCGTGATAGTGAGCAGTTCTTC

clone size: many
J gene: TRBJ2-2
CDR3 length: 14
V gene: TRBV11-3
D gene: NA
CDR3 protein: CASSSGTHTGELFF
CDR3 DNA: TGTGCCAGCAGTTCCGGGACACACACCGGGGAGCTGTTTTTT

clone size: NA
J gene: TRBJ2-1
CDR3 length: 16
V gene: TRBV7-3
D gene: NA
CDR3 protein: CASSPPLGGGVDEQFF
CDR3 DNA: TGTGCCAGCAGCCCGCCACTTGGAGGGGGCGTGGATGAGCAGTTCTTC

clone size: NA
J gene: TRBJ2-3
CDR3 length: 16
V gene: TRBV11-2
D gene: TRBD2
CDR3 protein: CASSLVPSGRGDTQYF
CDR3 DNA: TGTGCCAGCAGCTTAGTACCTAGCGGAAGAGGGGATACGCAGTATTTT

clone size: many
J gene: TRBJ1-5
CDR3 length: 13
V gene: TRBV19
D gene: NA
CDR3 protein: CASSFRHREPQHF
CDR3 DNA: TGTGCCAGTAGTTTCCGGCATCGGGAGCCCCAGCATTTT

clone size: many
J gene: TRBJ2-1
CDR3 length: 17
V gene: TRBV5-1
D gene: TRBD2
CDR3 protein: CASSLRGLAGPGGEQFF
CDR3 DNA: TGCGCCAGCAGCTTGCGGGGACTAGCGGGCCCGGGGGGTGAGCAGTTCTTC

clone size: NA
J gene: TRBJ1-6
CDR3 length: 14
V gene: TRBV12-3/TRBV12-4
D gene: TRBD1
CDR3 protein: CASSFRTGVSPLHF
CDR3 DNA: TGTGCCAGCAGTTTTCGGACAGGGGTTTCACCCCTCCACTTT

clone size: NA
J gene: TRBJ2-1
CDR3 length: 14
V gene: TRBV11-2
D gene: TRBD1
CDR3 protein: CASRERGPYNEQFF
CDR3 DNA: TGTGCCAGCAGGGAGAGGGGGCCCTACAATGAGCAGTTCTTC

clone size: NA
J gene: TRBJ1-3
CDR3 length: 14
V gene: TRBV2
D gene: NA
CDR3 protein: CASSRGVSGNTIYF
CDR3 DNA: TGTGCCAGCAGCCGGGGGGTCTCTGGAAACACCATATATTTT

clone size: NA
J gene: TRBJ1-1
CDR3 length: 14
V gene: TRBV7-9
D gene: NA
CDR3 protein: CASSLAGKGAEAFF
CDR3 DNA: TGTGCCAGCAGCTTAGCAGGAAAAGGGGCTGAAGCTTTCTTT

clone size: few
J gene: TRBJ2-7
CDR3 length: 14
V gene: TRBV5-5
D gene: NA
CDR3 protein: CASSLPASVDEQYF
CDR3 DNA: TGTGCCAGCAGCTTGCCTGCCTCCGTTGACGAGCAGTACTTC

clone size: few
J gene: TRBJ1-1
CDR3 length: 15
V gene: TRBV7-6
D gene: NA
CDR3 protein: CASSLALGRKTEAFF
CDR3 DNA: TGTGCCAGCAGCTTAGCGCTCGGACGGAAGACTGAAGCTTTCTTT